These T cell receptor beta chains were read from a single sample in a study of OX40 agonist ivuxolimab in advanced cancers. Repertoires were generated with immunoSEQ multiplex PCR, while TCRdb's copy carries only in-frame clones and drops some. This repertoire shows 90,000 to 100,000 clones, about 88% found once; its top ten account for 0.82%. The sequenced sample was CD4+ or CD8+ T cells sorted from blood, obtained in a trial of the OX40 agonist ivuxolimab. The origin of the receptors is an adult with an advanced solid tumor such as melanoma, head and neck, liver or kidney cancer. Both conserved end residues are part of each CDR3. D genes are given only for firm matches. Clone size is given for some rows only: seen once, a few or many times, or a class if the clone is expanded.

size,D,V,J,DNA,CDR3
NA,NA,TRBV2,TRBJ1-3,TGTGCCAGCAGTTTTGATTCGGGCACTGGAAACACCATATATTTT,CASSFDSGTGNTIYF
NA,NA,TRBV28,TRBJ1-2,TGTGCCAGCAGTCAGACTGTTAACTATGGCTACACCTTC,CASSQTVNYGYTF
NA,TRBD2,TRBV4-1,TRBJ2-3,TGCGCCAGCAGCCAAATAGCGGGAGCTAGCACAGATACGCAGTATTTT,CASSQIAGASTDTQYF
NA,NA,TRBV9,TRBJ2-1,TGTGCCAGCAGCGTAGGAGGGGAAGATGAGCAGTTCTTC,CASSVGGEDEQFF
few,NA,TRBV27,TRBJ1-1,TGTGCCAGCAGTTTATCGAGTCGGCAGGCTGAAGCTTTCTTT,CASSLSSRQAEAFF
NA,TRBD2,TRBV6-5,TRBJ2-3,TGTGCCAGCAGATACTTGGGGGGGGAGGGCCCCCATACGCAGTATTTT,CASRYLGGEGPHTQYF
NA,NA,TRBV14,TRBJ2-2,TGTGCCAGCAGCCAAGATCTGCCGGGGACCGGGGAGCTGTTTTTT,CASSQDLPGTGELFF
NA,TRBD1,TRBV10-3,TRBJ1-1,TGTGCCATCAGTGAGCGCACAGGGGCTAAAGCTTTCTTT,CAISERTGAKAFF
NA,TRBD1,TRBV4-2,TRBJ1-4,TGTGCCAGCAGCCAAGAGGGGTTCAGGGGGCTTGGCGAAAAACTGTTTTTT,CASSQEGFRGLGEKLFF
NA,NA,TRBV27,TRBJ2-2,TGTGCCAGCAAACTACAGGGAAGGGGACCTACTGGCGGGGAGCTGTTTTTT,CASKLQGRGPTGGELFF
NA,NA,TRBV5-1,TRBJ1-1,TGCGCCAGCAGCTTGGAGCCCGATACTGAAGCTTTCTTT,CASSLEPDTEAFF
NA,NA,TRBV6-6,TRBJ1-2,TGTGCCAGCAGTTATGGTTCGGACTTCGGCTACACCTTC,CASSYGSDFGYTF
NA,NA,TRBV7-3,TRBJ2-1,TGTGCCAGCAGCCCCCAGGCCGGGAGTGAGCAGTTCTTC,CASSPQAGSEQFF
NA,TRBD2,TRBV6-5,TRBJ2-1,TGTGCCAGCAGTTCCACTAGCGGGAGGGATTACAATGAGCAGTTCTTC,CASSSTSGRDYNEQFF
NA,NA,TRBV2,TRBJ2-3,TGTGCCAGCAGACGGACTACCAGCACAGATACGCAGTATTTT,CASRRTTSTDTQYF
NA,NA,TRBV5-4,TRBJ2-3,TGTGCCAGCAGCTTGGGGCGCGCCTTTTTTGGCACAGATACGCAGTATTTT,CASSLGRAFFGTDTQYF